Listed here are 24 T cell receptor beta chains from one sample, sequenced in a study of blood T cell repertoires in COVID-19. Using immunoSEQ multiplex PCR, the repertoire was profiled, and TCRdb retains in-frame clones only, with some absent. This sample has approximately 230,000 clones, with around 83% found just once. The sequenced material came from peripheral blood. The receptors originated from a man older than 75 with acute or convalescent COVID-19.

The chain combines TRBV25-1 with TRBJ2-3; tentatively, D is TRBD1 (5 bases). The ends were cut back, 6 bases at V and 2 bases at J, with 9 bases in the middle. CDR1 and CDR2 (germline): MGHDK, SYGVNS. The CDR3 length is 13 residues. The CDR3: CASRKDNTDTQYF. CDR3 sequence (DNA): TGTGCCAGCAGAAAGGACAACACAGATACGCAGTATTTT.

This chain joins TRBV5-8 and TRBJ1-5; 10 nucleotides agree with TRBD1. Germline V gene lookup returns CDR1 SGHTS and CDR2 YDEGEE. The V gene end was trimmed by 0 bases and the J gene end by 4 bases; junction bases not matched to a gene: 4. The CDR3 loop spans 16 amino acids. The CDR3 reads CASSLGTGGRNQPQHF. For the CDR3, the DNA is TGTGCCAGCAGCTTGGGGACAGGGGGTAGAAATCAGCCCCAGCATTTT.

The V and J genes are TRBV2 and TRBJ2-2; weak D call: TRBD1 (6 bases). Trimming left V 7 bases short and J 5 bases short, with 14 bases between. CDR1 is SNHLY and CDR2 is FYNNEI in the germline V gene. CDR3 length equals 14 residues. The chain's CDR3 is CASTGRGGTGELFF. In DNA form, the CDR3 reads TGTGCCAGCACGGGCAGGGGTGGAACCGGGGAGCTGTTTTTT.

The gene calls are TRBV4-1 and TRBJ1-3; a possible D gene is TRBD1 (6 bases). The CDR3 is 15 amino acids. Trimming cost V 3 bases and J 4 bases, with 13 bases left between them. CDR1 is MGHRA, CDR2 YSYEKL, per germline. The CDR3 sequence: CASSHLTGLGNTIYF. CDR3 nucleotides: TGCGCCAGCAGCCACCTAACAGGGTTGGGAAACACCATATATTTT.

V is TRBV7-9 and J is TRBJ1-3, with 11 bases matching TRBD1. The length of the CDR3 is 15 residues. Trimming at V came to 3 bases and at J to 9 bases, leaving 7 bases not matched to a gene. CDR1 is SEHNR and CDR2 is FQNEAQ in the germline V gene (reference sequence). CDR3 residues: CASSLASGTGGTIYF. The CDR3 coding sequence is TGTGCCAGCAGCTTGGCTTCCGGGACAGGGGGCACCATATATTTT.

This clone was observed a single time. The chain employs TRBV5-1 and TRBJ2-1; 7 bases fit TRBD1. CDR1 is SGHRS and CDR2 is YFSETQ in the germline V gene. There are 15 residues in the CDR3. With 3 bases clipped from V and 1 base from J, the junction kept 4 bases outside the gene matches. The CDR3 nucleotides are TGCGCCAGCAGCTCGACAGGGACGTCCTACAATGAGCAGTTCTTC. Translation: CASSSTGTSYNEQFF.

The chain joins TRBV3-1 (or the pseudogene TRBV3-2) to TRBJ2-7; 11 nucleotides align to TRBD1. This CDR3 is built from 14 residues. Germline trimming cut 1 base from V and 6 bases from J; bases unmatched to any gene: 2. The germline V gene has CDR1 LGHDT and CDR2 YNNKEL (reference sequence). DNA for the CDR3: TGTGCCAGCAGCCAAGCGGGGACAGGGGGCGAGCAGTACTTC. It encodes CASSQAGTGGEQYF.

The chain combines TRBV3-1 (or the pseudogene TRBV3-2) with TRBJ1-5; D possibly corresponds to TRBD1 (5 bases). This CDR3 has 17 residues. Trimming removed 1 base from V and 1 base from J, with 14 bases in between. Germline V gene sequence: CDR1 LGHDT, CDR2 YNNKEL (reference sequence). The CDR3 reads CASSQGYGATSNQPQHF. The CDR3 bases are TGTGCCAGCAGCCAAGGATATGGGGCAACGAGCAATCAGCCCCAGCATTTT.

The table lists this clone with a few counts. The chain couples TRBV11-2 to TRBJ1-4, with TRBD1 matching over 7 bases. The germline V gene has CDR1 SGHAT and CDR2 FQNNGV. V lost 5 bases to trimming and J lost 2 bases; unmatched junction nucleotides: 5. CDR3 length: 15 residues. CDR3 sequence reads: CASSLTGVTNEKLFF. The CDR3 DNA is TGTGCCAGCAGCCTCACAGGGGTGACTAATGAAAAACTGTTTTTT.

This chain uses TRBV5-1 with TRBJ2-1; TRBD2 is a possible D gene (5 bases). The CDR3 sequence is 15 residues long. Germline CDR1 SGHRS, CDR2 YFSETQ. The V end was cut by 0 bases, the J end by 5 bases, with 12 bases between. The DNA of the CDR3 is TGCGCCAGCAGCTTGGCGGCGGGTCACAACAATGAGCAGTTCTTC. This sequence encodes CASSLAAGHNNEQFF.

To note about this clone: Different DNA sequences within this sample yield the same CDR3. The gene calls are TRBV19 and TRBJ1-5; TRBD1 aligns across 7 bases. Per germline, CDR1 LNHDA and CDR2 SQIVND (reference sequence). V dropped 4 bases and J dropped 4; count of bases not matched to a gene: 1. The CDR3 totals 13 residues. The CDR3 DNA follows: TGTGCCAGTAGTAGACAGGGAAATCAGCCCCAGCATTTT. This encodes CASSRQGNQPQHF.

The CDR3 bases are TGCGCCAGCAGCCGATTGGGGTACCAGGGCATGAACACTGAAGCTTTCTTT. It codes for CASSRLGYQGMNTEAFF. The genes are TRBV5-1 and TRBJ1-1; D may be TRBD1 (5 bases). Germline V gene sequence: CDR1 SGHRS, CDR2 YFSETQ. The CDR3 totals 17 residues. V dropped 4 bases and J dropped 0 bases, with 19 bases sitting between them.

This chain joins TRBV7-9 and TRBJ2-5; 9 bases align to TRBD1. Germline CDR1 SEHNR, CDR2 FQNEAQ (reference sequence). The junction had 8 bases not matched to a gene; V was cut back by 8 bases and J by 4 bases. This CDR3 spans 14 amino acids. The CDR3 region has the DNA TGTGCCAGCGACCGGGACAGGGAGCGAGAGACCCAGTACTTC. Translation gives CASDRDRERETQYF.

The CDR3 protein is CASSESLTTDTQYF. The CDR3 DNA reads TGTGCCAGCAGTGAAAGCCTAACCACAGATACGCAGTATTTT. The chain couples TRBV2 to TRBJ2-3, with no clear D. The CDR3 consists of 14 residues. Per germline, CDR1 SNHLY and CDR2 FYNNEI. V was shortened by 2 bases and J by 2 bases, with 8 bases between the two germline ends. Full variable domain (missing parts from reference TRBV2 and TRBJ2-3): EPEVTQTPSHQVTQMGQEVILRCVPISNHLYFYWYRQILGQKVEFLVSFYNNEISEKSEIFDDQFSVERPDGSNFTLKIRSTKLEDSAMYFCASSESLTTDTQYFGPGTRLTVL.

The gene calls are TRBV7-9 and TRBJ2-1, with 7 bases that match TRBD1. Trimming removed 2 bases from V and 10 bases from J; junction bases left unmatched: 8. The CDR3 runs 14 residues. The germline gives CDR1 SEHNR, CDR2 FQNEAQ (reference sequence). The CDR3: CASSLSMTGFEQFF. The CDR3 DNA follows: TGTGCCAGCAGCTTATCAATGACAGGGTTCGAGCAGTTCTTC.

The count of this clone is one. This sequence joins TRBV6-6 and TRBJ2-7; TRBD1 agrees at 8 bases. V shed 4 bases, J shed 10 bases, and the junction held 15 bases outside the gene matches. Germline values: CDR1 MNHNY, CDR2 SVGAGI (reference sequence). The CDR3 runs to 15 residues. The CDR3 sequence: CASSLGSGRQGKQYF. The CDR3 region has the DNA TGTGCCAGCAGTTTGGGTTCAGGGAGACAGGGGAAACAGTACTTC.

This clone has only a few counts. The V and J genes are TRBV2 and TRBJ2-5; D ambiguous. V lost 1 base and J 6 bases, leaving 9 bases between the germline ends. The germline gives CDR1 SNHLY, CDR2 FYNNEI. The CDR3 is made up of 13 amino acids. The CDR3 protein is CASSEEHYKTQYF. The CDR3 coding sequence is TGTGCCAGCAGTGAAGAACATTATAAGACCCAGTACTTC. The full variable domain, with the rest looked up from reference TRBV2 and TRBJ2-5, is EPEVTQTPSHQVTQMGQEVILRCVPISNHLYFYWYRQILGQKVEFLVSFYNNEISEKSEIFDDQFSVERPDGSNFTLKIRSTKLEDSAMYFCASSEEHYKTQYFGPGTRLLVL.

The rearrangement uses TRBV7-9 and TRBJ1-5, with 8 bases identical to TRBD1. The CDR3 runs to 16 residues. The V gene's germline CDR1 is SEHNR and CDR2 FQNEAQ (reference sequence). J lost 0 bases, V lost 4 bases, and 5 bases had no gene match. CDR3 residues: CASSSTGQASNQPQHF. The DNA for the CDR3 is TGTGCCAGCAGCTCGACGGGACAGGCTAGCAATCAGCCCCAGCATTTT.

This chain connects TRBV2 to TRBJ2-7; D not certain. Trimming left V 7 bases short and J 0 bases short, with 10 bases between. The CDR3 spans 13 residues. Germline values: CDR1 SNHLY, CDR2 FYNNEI. The CDR3 loop is CASKYSSSYEQYF. CDR3 bases: TGTGCCAGCAAGTACAGCAGCTCCTACGAGCAGTACTTC.

The chain has TRBV5-4 and TRBJ2-1; TRBD1 matches at 8 bases. V lost 5 bases to trimming and J lost 0 bases; unmatched junction nucleotides: 4. Germline V gives CDR1 SGHNT, CDR2 YYREEE (reference sequence). The CDR3 sequence is 15 residues long. The CDR3 bases are TGTGCCAGCAGTCCAGGGGGCTTCTCCTACAATGAGCAGTTCTTC. This encodes CASSPGGFSYNEQFF.

This clone was observed a single time. CDR3 DNA: TGTGCCAGCAGCTTAAGTCCAGCGGGAGGCAGGGAGCAGTACTTC. This encodes CASSLSPAGGREQYF. The V gene is TRBV7-2, the J gene TRBJ2-7; 9 nucleotides agree with TRBD2. CDR1 is SGHTA, CDR2 FQGNSA, per germline. Germline trimming cut 2 bases from V and 7 bases from J; bases unmatched to any gene: 9. The CDR3 covers 15 residues.

The chain carries TRBV24-1 and TRBJ1-2; maybe TRBD1 (6 bases). The ends were cut back, 3 bases at V and 3 bases at J, with 10 bases in the middle. This CDR3 has 14 residues. The V gene's germline CDR1 is KGHDR and CDR2 SFDVKD. CDR3 protein: CATSDSRQDYGYTF. The CDR3 DNA reads as TGTGCCACCAGTGATAGTCGACAGGACTATGGCTACACCTTC.

V is TRBV10-3 and J is TRBJ2-3, with 10 bases aligning to TRBD2. This CDR3 has 15 amino acids. Germline CDR1 and CDR2: ENHRY and SYGVKD. The V and J ends lost 4 bases and 2 bases, in that order; junction bases with no gene match: 3. Written as DNA, the CDR3 is TGTGCCATCAGTGCTAGCGGGGGCCTCACAGATACGCAGTATTTT. This sequence encodes CAISASGGLTDTQYF.

This chain links TRBV19 with TRBJ2-7; the match to TRBD2 covers 13 bases. Germline CDR1 reads LNHDA; CDR2 reads SQIVND (reference sequence). The trim removed 6 bases at V and 2 bases at J, leaving 7 bases unmatched. The CDR3 has 16 amino acids. The CDR3 DNA sequence: TGTGCCAGTAGCCGAACAGGGACTAGCGGGGCCTACGAGCAGTACTTC. Its protein product is CASSRTGTSGAYEQYF. Full variable domain (remainder filled in from reference TRBV19 and TRBJ2-7): DGGITQSPKYLFRKEGQNVTLSCEQNLNHDAMYWYRQDPGQGLRLIYYSQIVNDFQKGDIAEGYSVSREKKESFPLTVTSAQKNPTAFYLCASSRTGTSGAYEQYFGPGTRLTVT.